The text below deals with one T cell receptor beta chain. Its antigen is undetermined. This record belongs to a study of identifying expanded T cells in peripheral blood. Findings and caveats of the study: Over around two and four weeks, about 15 and 18 clones changed, versus approximately 1.2 between replicates. Approximately two-week clone count variance significantly increased as total template count grew.

TCRdb keeps only in-frame clones here, not all; method: immunoSEQ multiplex PCR. Of about 85,000 clones in the sample, roughly 91% were seen once. The sequenced sample was blood. The TCR comes from a person aged 18 to 70 in good health.

CDR3 sequence reads: CASSPANTYEQYF. CDR3 coding DNA: TGTGCCAGCTCACCCGCCAACACCTACGAGCAGTACTTC. The chain is built from TRBV18 and TRBJ2-7; D unresolved. CDR3 size: 13 residues. The ends were cut back, 3 bases at V and 2 bases at J, with 8 bases in the middle. Germline CDR1 and CDR2: KGHSH and LQKENI.